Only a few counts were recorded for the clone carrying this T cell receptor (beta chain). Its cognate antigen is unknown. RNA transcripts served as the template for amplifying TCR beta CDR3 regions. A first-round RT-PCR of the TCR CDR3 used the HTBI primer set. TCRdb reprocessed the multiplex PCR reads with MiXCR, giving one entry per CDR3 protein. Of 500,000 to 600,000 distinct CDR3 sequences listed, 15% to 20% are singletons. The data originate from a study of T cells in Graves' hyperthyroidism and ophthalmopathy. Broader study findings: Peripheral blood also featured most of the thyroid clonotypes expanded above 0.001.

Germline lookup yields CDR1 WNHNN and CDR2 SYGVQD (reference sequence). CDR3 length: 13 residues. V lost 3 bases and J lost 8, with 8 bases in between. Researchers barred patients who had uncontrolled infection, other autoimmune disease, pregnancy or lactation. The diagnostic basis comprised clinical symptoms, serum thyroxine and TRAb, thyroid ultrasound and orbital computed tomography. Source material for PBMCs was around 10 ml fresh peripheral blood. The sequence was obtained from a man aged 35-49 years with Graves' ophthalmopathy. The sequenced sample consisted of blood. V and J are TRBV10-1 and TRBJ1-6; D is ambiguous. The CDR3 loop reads CASSDGGDSPLHF. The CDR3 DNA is TGCGCCAGCAGTGACGGTGGGGATTCACCCCTCCACTTT.